This T cell receptor beta chain appears in the sequencing data of a study of regulatory T cells in long-lasting Graves disease. Study in general: Newly diagnosed Graves' patients took antithyroid drugs under 3 months.

Sequencing libraries for TCR beta were prepared with iRepertoire HTBI primers and Arm-PCR of CDR3 regions. In the original processing: Across all samples, about 62 TRBV segments and 14 TRBJ segments were identified. In TCRdb, the multiplex PCR reads were re-called with MiXCR into one record per CDR3 protein. The V and J calls, along with clone size, are taken from TCRdb and not from the paper's own processing. The sample yields approximately 250,000 distinct CDR3 sequences, approximately 16% seen once. Study results and caveats: Favored gene segments in persistent disease were TRBV28, TRBJ1-2 and TRBJ2-5.

Regarding time point: newly diagnosed GD, antithyroid drugs for less than 3 months. After RNA was extracted from PBMCs, the TCR library was made from it. Diagnosis followed American Thyroid Association guidelines for Graves' disease. This clonotype showed up many times. What it recognizes is unknown. This CDR3 is built from 12 residues. V dropped 2 bases and J dropped 7 bases, with 5 bases sitting between them. The germline CDR1 and CDR2 sequences are MNHEY and SMNVEV (reference sequence). The sample here was peripheral blood mononuclear cells (PBMCs), taken at new diagnosis, from a patient treated with antithyroid drugs. The gene calls are TRBV27 and TRBJ2-2; D unresolved. The source is a female donor with Graves disease. This CDR3 reads CASSLDGGELFF. The CDR3, as DNA: TGTGCCAGCAGTTTAGATGGCGGGGAGCTGTTTTTT.